Following are 20 T cell receptor beta chains from one sample sequenced in a study of blood T cell repertoires in COVID-19. Sequencing was performed with immunoSEQ multiplex PCR; in TCRdb, only in-frame clones are kept and a portion is missing. The table shows more than 150,000 clones, with around 86% occurring only once. The sequenced sample was peripheral blood. These receptor sequences come from a man between 18 and 29 years old with acute or convalescent COVID-19.

The CDR3 loop is CASSSDRGGSSYEQYF. In DNA form, the CDR3 reads TGTGCCAGCAGTTCCGACCGAGGGGGAAGCTCCTACGAGCAGTACTTC. The chain carries TRBV6-5 and TRBJ2-7; possible D gene TRBD1, 6 bases. The V and J ends lost 4 bases and 0 bases respectively, with 16 bases between them. Germline CDR1 and CDR2: MNHEY and SVGAGI. This CDR3 has 16 residues.

The rearrangement joins TRBV19 to TRBJ1-5; TRBD1 might be the D (5 bases). Trimming cost V 7 bases and J 3 bases, with 16 bases left between them. This CDR3 comprises 15 residues. Germline V CDR1 and CDR2: LNHDA, SQIVND (reference sequence). The CDR3 protein is CASTPRWGNNQPQHF. Here the CDR3 DNA reads TGTGCCAGTACCCCCCGTTGGGGCAACAATCAGCCCCAGCATTTT.

This clone came up a few times. V gene TRBV5-1 combines with J gene TRBJ2-2, with a weak D call TRBD1 (5 bases). V lost 0 bases, J lost 4 bases, and 10 bases lay in between. The CDR3 runs 15 residues. CDR1 and CDR2 from the germline V gene are SGHRS and YFSETQ. DNA of the CDR3: TGCGCCAGCAGCTTGGTACAGGCACGCACCGGGGAGCTGTTTTTT. Protein sequence: CASSLVQARTGELFF.

The CDR3 DNA follows: TGTGCCAGCAGCTCCCGGGACAGGGCGAATGAGCAGTTCTTC. Amino acids: CASSSRDRANEQFF. The chain is built from TRBV11-3 and TRBJ2-1; 9 bases are a match to TRBD1. There are 14 residues in the CDR3. CDR1 is SGHNT, CDR2 YENEEA, per germline. The trim removed 4 bases at V and 7 bases at J, leaving 5 bases unmatched.

The V gene is TRBV3-1 (or the pseudogene TRBV3-2), the J gene TRBJ2-5; 9 bases line up with TRBD2. From germline, CDR1 is LGHDT and CDR2 YNNKEL (reference sequence). The CDR3 is 17 residues long. V shed 4 bases and J 4 bases; nucleotides not matched to a gene: 13. The CDR3 DNA reads as TGTGCCAGCAGCCTCGGATGGACTAGCGTGACCCGAGAGACCCAGTACTTC. Amino acid sequence: CASSLGWTSVTRETQYF.

The chain recombines TRBV4-1 with TRBJ1-2; D possibly corresponds to TRBD1 (6 bases). Trimming took 4 bases from V and 4 from J, leaving 10 bases between them. Per the germline V gene, CDR1 is MGHRA and CDR2 is YSYEKL. This CDR3 has 13 amino acids. This CDR3 is CASSLKDSYGYTF. The CDR3 DNA reads TGCGCCAGCAGCCTAAAGGACAGCTATGGCTACACCTTC.

This clone was seen a few times. The chain is built from TRBV20-1 and TRBJ1-1; the D is unclear. With 3 bases removed from V and 3 bases from J, the gap between germline ends came to 8 bases. Germline CDR1 is DFQATT and CDR2 is SNEGSKA (reference sequence). This CDR3 is 12 amino acids long. In DNA form, the CDR3 reads TGCAGTGCTAGTCGGGGAGACACTGAAGCTTTCTTT. It specifies CSASRGDTEAFF.

This clone occurred once. The genes are TRBV9 and TRBJ1-3; D call uncertain. This CDR3 has 16 amino acids. The V and J ends lost 0 bases and 4 bases respectively, with 14 bases between them. Germline CDR1 is SGDLS and CDR2 is YYNGEE. CDR3 coding DNA: TGTGCCAGCAGCGTAGGCGCCAGGTTAACCGGAAACACCATATATTTT. Its protein product is CASSVGARLTGNTIYF.

This clone is a singleton in its sample. This chain joins TRBV11-1 and TRBJ1-6, with D unresolved. There are 14 residues in the CDR3. The ends were cut back, 1 base at V and 9 bases at J, with 10 bases in the middle. The germline V gene has CDR1 SGHAT and CDR2 FQDESV (reference sequence). CDR3 in amino acids: CASSLEQLGSPLHF. The CDR3 DNA reads TGTGCCAGCAGCTTAGAACAGTTGGGTTCACCCCTCCACTTT.

The V gene is TRBV27, the J gene TRBJ1-5, with TRBD1 matching over 9 bases. This CDR3 region has 17 residues. Germline assignment: CDR1 MNHEY and CDR2 SMNVEV (reference sequence). Trimming took 3 bases from V and 3 from J; bases not matched to a gene: 9. The CDR3 is CASSLRGDRAFNQPQHF. CDR3 DNA: TGTGCCAGCAGTTTGCGGGGGGACAGGGCCTTCAATCAGCCCCAGCATTTT.

The CDR3 coding sequence is TGTGCCAGCAGTTTAACCGGGACTAGCGGGAATGAGCAGTTCTTC. This codes for CASSLTGTSGNEQFF. The chain uses TRBV27 and TRBJ2-1; TRBD2 agrees at 12 bases. Germline V gene sequence: CDR1 MNHEY, CDR2 SMNVEV (reference sequence). The CDR3 runs to 15 residues. J was trimmed by 7 bases and V by 2 bases; bases with no gene match: 3.

This chain uses TRBV5-1 with TRBJ2-7; D gene ambiguous. CDR3 length: 14 amino acids. Trimming removed 0 bases at V and 2 bases at J, with 9 bases between. Germline V gene sequence: CDR1 SGHRS, CDR2 YFSETQ. This chain's CDR3 is CASSLGRLAYEQYF. CDR3 nucleotide sequence: TGCGCCAGCAGCTTGGGGCGGCTAGCCTACGAGCAGTACTTC.

DNA of the CDR3: TGTGCCAGCAGCTTTGACAGGAACTATGGCTACACCTTC. The encoded protein is CASSFDRNYGYTF. The gene calls are TRBV7-2 and TRBJ1-2, with D perhaps TRBD1 (6 bases). Trimming removed 3 bases at V and 2 bases at J, with 7 bases between. Germline values: CDR1 SGHTA, CDR2 FQGNSA. The CDR3 sequence is 13 residues long.

The rearrangement links TRBV24-1 to TRBJ1-2, with 8 bases lining up with TRBD1. The J segment lost 8 bases and the V segment lost 5 bases, leaving 3 bases of the junction unmatched. Per the germline V gene, CDR1 is KGHDR and CDR2 is SFDVKD. The CDR3 is made up of 12 amino acids. The CDR3: CATSAAGGGYTF. CDR3 nucleotides: TGTGCCACCAGTGCGGCAGGGGGCGGCTACACCTTC.

The chain combines TRBV7-8 with TRBJ1-5, with TRBD1 as a possible D gene (6 bases). Germline CDR1 SGHVS, CDR2 FQNEAQ. Trimming removed 5 bases from V and 0 bases from J, with 17 bases in between. The CDR3 has 17 amino acids. CDR3 amino acids: CASSPPGQWNSNQPQHF. The CDR3 DNA is TGTGCCAGCAGCCCACCGGGACAATGGAATAGCAATCAGCCCCAGCATTTT.

The chain combines TRBV4-1 with TRBJ1-6, with D maybe TRBD1 (6 bases). The CDR3 runs to 16 residues. V was clipped by 2 bases and J by 7 bases, with 15 bases between them. Germline values: CDR1 MGHRA, CDR2 YSYEKL. CDR3 coding DNA: TGCGCCAGCAGCCAACACCTGGGGGGGCCAAATTCACCCCTCCACTTT. Its protein product is CASSQHLGGPNSPLHF.

The V gene is TRBV10-1, the J gene TRBJ2-3; 9 nucleotides match TRBD2. Germline CDR1 and CDR2: WNHNN and SYGVQD (reference sequence). The CDR3 contains 15 residues. V trimming: 9 bases; J trimming: 6 bases; junction bases outside the gene matches: 13. Here the CDR3 reads CARSQLAGTIDTQYF. CDR3 bases: TGCGCCAGATCCCAACTAGCGGGCACGATTGATACGCAGTATTTT.

This chain links TRBV27 with TRBJ2-2; 11 nucleotides align to TRBD2. The germline CDR1 and CDR2 sequences are MNHEY and SMNVEV (reference sequence). The CDR3 totals 16 residues. V lost 5 bases, J lost 4 bases, and 6 bases stayed unmatched. The CDR3 protein is CASSLLAGGFTGELFF. The CDR3 DNA is TGTGCCAGCAGTCTCCTAGCGGGGGGATTCACCGGGGAGCTGTTTTTT.

This clone has a handful of counts. The V gene is TRBV29-1, the J gene TRBJ2-1; D perhaps matches TRBD1 (6 bases). CDR3 size: 13 residues. Germline-derived CDR1 and CDR2 are SQVTM and ANQGSEA. Trimming left V 6 bases short and J 3 bases short, with 12 bases between. CDR3 sequence (DNA): TGCAGCGTGGGCCAGGGGTTCTACAATGAGCAGTTCTTC. This gives the protein CSVGQGFYNEQFF.

This clone was recorded once. The chain links TRBV29-1 to TRBJ2-2; 8 bases match TRBD2. The CDR3 loop spans 14 amino acids. Germline CDR1 SQVTM, CDR2 ANQGSEA. V gave up 1 base and J gave up 6 bases; unmatched junction bases: 4. Here the CDR3 reads CSVEGTSRAGELFF. DNA of the CDR3: TGCAGCGTTGAAGGGACTAGCAGGGCCGGGGAGCTGTTTTTT.